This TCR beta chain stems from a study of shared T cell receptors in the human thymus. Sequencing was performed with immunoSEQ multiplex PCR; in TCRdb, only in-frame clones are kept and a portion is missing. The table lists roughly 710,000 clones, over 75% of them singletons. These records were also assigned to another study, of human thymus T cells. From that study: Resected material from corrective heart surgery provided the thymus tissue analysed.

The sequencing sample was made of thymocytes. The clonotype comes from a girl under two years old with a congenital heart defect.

CDR3 coding DNA: TGTGCCAGCAGCCCGGGGACAATAAAAGCTTTCTTT. Translating gives CASSPGTIKAFF. The V gene is TRBV7-2, the J gene TRBJ1-1, with D maybe TRBD1 (6 bases). This CDR3 region has 12 residues. The ends were cut back, 5 bases at V and 9 bases at J, with 13 bases in the middle. Germline assignment: CDR1 SGHTA and CDR2 FQGNSA.